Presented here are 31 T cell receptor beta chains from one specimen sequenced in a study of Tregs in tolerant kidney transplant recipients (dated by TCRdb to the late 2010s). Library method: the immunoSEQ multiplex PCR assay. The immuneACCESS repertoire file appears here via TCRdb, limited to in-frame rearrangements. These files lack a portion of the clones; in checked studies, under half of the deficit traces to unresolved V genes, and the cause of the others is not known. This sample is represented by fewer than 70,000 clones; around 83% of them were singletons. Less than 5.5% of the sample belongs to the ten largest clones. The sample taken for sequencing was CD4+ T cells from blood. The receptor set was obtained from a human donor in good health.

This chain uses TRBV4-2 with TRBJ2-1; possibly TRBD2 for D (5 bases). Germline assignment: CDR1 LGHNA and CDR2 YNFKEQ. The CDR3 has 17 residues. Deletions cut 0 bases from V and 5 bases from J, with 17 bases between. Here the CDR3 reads CASSQEAPPAAHNEQFF. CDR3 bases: TGTGCCAGCAGCCAAGAAGCCCCCCCAGCGGCCCACAATGAGCAGTTCTTC.

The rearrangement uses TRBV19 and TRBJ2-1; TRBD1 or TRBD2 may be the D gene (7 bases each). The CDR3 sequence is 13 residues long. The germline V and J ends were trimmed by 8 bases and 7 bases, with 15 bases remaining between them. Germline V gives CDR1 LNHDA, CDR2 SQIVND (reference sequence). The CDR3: CASRGRQGNEQFF. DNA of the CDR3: TGTGCCAGTCGCGGGAGACAGGGAAATGAGCAGTTCTTC.

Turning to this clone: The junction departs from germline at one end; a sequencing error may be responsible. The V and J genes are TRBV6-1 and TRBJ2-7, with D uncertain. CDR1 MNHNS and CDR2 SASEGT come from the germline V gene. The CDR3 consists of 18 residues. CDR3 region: CAISDHLSRGSSSYEQYF. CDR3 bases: TGTGCCATCAGTGACCACCTCTCACGAGGATCGAGCTCCTACGAGCAGTACTTC.

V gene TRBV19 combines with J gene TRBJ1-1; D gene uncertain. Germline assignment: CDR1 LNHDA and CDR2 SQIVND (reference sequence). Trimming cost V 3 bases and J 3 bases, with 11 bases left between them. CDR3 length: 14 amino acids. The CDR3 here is CASSISGRHTEAFF. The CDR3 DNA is TGTGCCAGTAGTATTTCAGGAAGGCACACTGAAGCTTTCTTT. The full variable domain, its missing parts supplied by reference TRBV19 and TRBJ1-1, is DGGITQSPKYLFRKEGQNVTLSCEQNLNHDAMYWYRQDPGQGLRLIYYSQIVNDFQKGDIAEGYSVSREKKESFPLTVTSAQKNPTAFYLCASSISGRHTEAFFGQGTRLTVV.

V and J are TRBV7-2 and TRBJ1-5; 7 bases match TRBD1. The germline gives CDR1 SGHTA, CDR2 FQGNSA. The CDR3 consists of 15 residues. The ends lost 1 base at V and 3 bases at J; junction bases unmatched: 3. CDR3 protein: CASSLEQGFNQPQHF. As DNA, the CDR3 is TGTGCCAGCAGCTTAGAACAGGGGTTCAATCAGCCCCAGCATTTT.

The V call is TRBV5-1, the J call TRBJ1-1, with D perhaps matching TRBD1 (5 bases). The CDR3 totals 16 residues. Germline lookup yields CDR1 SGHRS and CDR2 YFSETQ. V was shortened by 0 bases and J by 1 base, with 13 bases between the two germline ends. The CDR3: CASSLDRIGANTEAFF. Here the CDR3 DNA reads TGCGCCAGCAGCTTGGATAGAATTGGGGCGAACACTGAAGCTTTCTTT.

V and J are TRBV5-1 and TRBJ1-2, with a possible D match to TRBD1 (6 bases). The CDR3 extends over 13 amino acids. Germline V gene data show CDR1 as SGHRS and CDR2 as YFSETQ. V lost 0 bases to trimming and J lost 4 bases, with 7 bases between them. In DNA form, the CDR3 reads TGCGCCAGCAGCTTGGGGACAGTCTATGGCTACACCTTC. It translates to CASSLGTVYGYTF.

The CDR3 DNA reads as TGTGCCAGCAGCCCCCGGGACGCAAAGGCGGACGAGCAGTACTTC. Encoded protein: CASSPRDAKADEQYF. The gene calls are TRBV7-6 and TRBJ2-7; D may match TRBD1 or TRBD2 (5 bases each). The V end lost 5 bases, the J end lost 5 bases, and 19 bases lay between the germline ends. The CDR3 extends over 15 amino acids. Germline V gene lookup returns CDR1 SGHVS and CDR2 FNYEAQ.

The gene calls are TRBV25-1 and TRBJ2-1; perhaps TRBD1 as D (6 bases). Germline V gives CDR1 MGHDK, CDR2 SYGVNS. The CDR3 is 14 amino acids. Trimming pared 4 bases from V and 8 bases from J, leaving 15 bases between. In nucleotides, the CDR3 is TGTGCCAGCAGTGGACCCCTCAGGGGCGATGAGCAGTTCTTC. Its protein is CASSGPLRGDEQFF.

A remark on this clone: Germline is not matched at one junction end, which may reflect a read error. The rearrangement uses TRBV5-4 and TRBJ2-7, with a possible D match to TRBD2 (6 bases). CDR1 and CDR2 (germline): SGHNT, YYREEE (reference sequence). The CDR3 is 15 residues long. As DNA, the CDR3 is TGCGCCAGCAGCCAAGGGTTAGCGGCCTCCTACGAGCAGTACTTC. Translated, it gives CASSQGLAASYEQYF.

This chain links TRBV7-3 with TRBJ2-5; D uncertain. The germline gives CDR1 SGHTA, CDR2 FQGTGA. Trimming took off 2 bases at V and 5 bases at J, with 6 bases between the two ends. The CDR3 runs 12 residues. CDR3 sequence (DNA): TGTGCCAGCAGCTTATATGGGGAGACCCAGTACTTC. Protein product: CASSLYGETQYF. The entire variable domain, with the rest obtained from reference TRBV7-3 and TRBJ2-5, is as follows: GAGVSQTPSNKVTEKGKYVELRCDPISGHTALYWYRQSLGQGPEFLIYFQGTGAADDSGLPNDRFFAVRPEGSVSTLKIQRTERGDSAVYLCASSLYGETQYFGPGTRLLVL.

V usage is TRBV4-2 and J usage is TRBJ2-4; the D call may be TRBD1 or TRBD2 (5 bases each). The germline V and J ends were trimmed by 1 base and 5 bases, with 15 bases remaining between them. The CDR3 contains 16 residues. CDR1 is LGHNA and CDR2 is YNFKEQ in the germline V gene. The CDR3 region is CASSQGAGARQNIQYF. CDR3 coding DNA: TGTGCCAGCAGCCAAGGGGCCGGGGCTCGGCAAAACATTCAGTACTTC.

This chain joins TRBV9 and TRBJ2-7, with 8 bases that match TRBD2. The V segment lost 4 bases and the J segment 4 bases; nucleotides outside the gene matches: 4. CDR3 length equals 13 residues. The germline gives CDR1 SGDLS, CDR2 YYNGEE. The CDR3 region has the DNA TGTGCCAGCAGCCGGCGGGGGGAATACGAGCAGTACTTC. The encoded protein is CASSRRGEYEQYF.

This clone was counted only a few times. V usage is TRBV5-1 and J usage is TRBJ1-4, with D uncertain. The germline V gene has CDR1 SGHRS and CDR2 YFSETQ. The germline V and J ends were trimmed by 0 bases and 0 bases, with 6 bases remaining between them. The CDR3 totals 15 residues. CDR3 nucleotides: TGCGCCAGCAGCTTGGGAATTGCAACTAATGAAAAACTGTTTTTT. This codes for CASSLGIATNEKLFF.

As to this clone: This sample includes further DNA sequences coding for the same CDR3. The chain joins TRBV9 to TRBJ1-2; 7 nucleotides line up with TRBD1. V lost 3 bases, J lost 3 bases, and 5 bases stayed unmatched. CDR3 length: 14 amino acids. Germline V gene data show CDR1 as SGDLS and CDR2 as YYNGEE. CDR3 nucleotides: TGTGCCAGCAGCGCGAACAGGGGTGACTATGGCTACACCTTC. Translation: CASSANRGDYGYTF.

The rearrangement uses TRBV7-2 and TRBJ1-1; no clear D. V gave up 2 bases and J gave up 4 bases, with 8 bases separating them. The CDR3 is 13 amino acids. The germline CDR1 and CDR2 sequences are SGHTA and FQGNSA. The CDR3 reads CASSLQDFTEAFF. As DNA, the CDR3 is TGTGCCAGCAGCTTACAGGATTTCACTGAAGCTTTCTTT.

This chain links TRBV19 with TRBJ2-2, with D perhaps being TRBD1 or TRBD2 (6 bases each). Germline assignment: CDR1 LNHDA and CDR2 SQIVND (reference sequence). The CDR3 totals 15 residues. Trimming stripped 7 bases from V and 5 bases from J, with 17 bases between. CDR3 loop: CASIMGGSGTGELFF. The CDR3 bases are TGTGCCAGTATCATGGGGGGCTCCGGGACCGGGGAGCTGTTTTTT.

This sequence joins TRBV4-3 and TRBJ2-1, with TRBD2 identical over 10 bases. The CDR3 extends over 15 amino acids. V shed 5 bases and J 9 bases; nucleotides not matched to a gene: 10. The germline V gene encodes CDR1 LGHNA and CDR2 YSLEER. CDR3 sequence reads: CASSFGLAEGVEQFF. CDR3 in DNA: TGCGCCAGCAGCTTCGGACTAGCGGAAGGGGTTGAGCAGTTCTTC.

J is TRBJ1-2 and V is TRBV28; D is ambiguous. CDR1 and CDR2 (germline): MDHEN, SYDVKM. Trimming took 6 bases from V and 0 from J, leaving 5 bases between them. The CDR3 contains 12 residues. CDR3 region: CASRVANYGYTF. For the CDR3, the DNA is TGTGCCAGCAGGGTGGCTAACTATGGCTACACCTTC.

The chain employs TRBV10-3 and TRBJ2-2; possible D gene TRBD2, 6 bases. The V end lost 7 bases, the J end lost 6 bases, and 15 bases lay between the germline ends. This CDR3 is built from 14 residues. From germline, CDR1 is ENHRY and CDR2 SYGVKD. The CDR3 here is CAIKEGLSSGELFF. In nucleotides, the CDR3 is TGTGCCATCAAGGAGGGGCTCAGTTCCGGGGAGCTGTTTTTT.

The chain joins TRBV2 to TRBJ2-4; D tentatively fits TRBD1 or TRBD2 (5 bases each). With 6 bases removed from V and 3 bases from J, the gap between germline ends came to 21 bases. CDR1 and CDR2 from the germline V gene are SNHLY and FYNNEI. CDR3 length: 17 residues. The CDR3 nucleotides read TGTGCCAGCAGACTCCGGTGGGTTATGGGGGACAAAAACATTCAGTACTTC. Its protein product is CASRLRWVMGDKNIQYF.

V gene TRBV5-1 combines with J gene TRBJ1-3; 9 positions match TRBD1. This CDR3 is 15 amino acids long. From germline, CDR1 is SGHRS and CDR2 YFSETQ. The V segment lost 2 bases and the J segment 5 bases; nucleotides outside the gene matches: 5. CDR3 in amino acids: CASSLGQGTRNTIYF. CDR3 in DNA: TGCGCCAGCAGCTTAGGACAGGGGACCAGAAACACCATATATTTT. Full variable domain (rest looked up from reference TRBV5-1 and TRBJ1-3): KAGVTQTPRYLIKTRGQQVTLSCSPISGHRSVSWYQQTPGQGLQFLFEYFSETQRNKGNFPGRFSGRQFSNSRSEMNVSTLELGDSALYLCASSLGQGTRNTIYFGEGSWLTVV.

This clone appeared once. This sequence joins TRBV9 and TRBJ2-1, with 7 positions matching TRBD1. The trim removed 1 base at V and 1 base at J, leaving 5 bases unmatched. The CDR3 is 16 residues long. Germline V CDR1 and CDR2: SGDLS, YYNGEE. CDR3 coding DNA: TGTGCCAGCAGCGTATTGCGGACAGGATCCTACAATGAGCAGTTCTTC. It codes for CASSVLRTGSYNEQFF.

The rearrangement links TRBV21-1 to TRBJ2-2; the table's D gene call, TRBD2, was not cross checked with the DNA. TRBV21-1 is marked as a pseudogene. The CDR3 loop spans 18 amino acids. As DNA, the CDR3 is TGTGCCAGCAGCCTACGGGGACTAGCGGGTCCCGGGGACGGGGAGCTGTTTTTT. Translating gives CASSLRGLAGPGDGELFF.

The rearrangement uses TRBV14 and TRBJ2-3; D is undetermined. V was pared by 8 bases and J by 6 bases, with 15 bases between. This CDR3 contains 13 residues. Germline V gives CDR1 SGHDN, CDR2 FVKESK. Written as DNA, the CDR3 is TGTGCCAGCGCCGCGGATCCTCTGGATACGCAGTATTTT. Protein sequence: CASAADPLDTQYF.

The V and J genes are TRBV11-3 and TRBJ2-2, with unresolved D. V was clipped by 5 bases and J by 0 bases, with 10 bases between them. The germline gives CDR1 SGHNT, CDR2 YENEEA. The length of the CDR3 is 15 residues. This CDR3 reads CASSPSVTNTGELFF. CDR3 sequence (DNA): TGTGCCAGCAGCCCCTCCGTTACGAACACCGGGGAGCTGTTTTTT.

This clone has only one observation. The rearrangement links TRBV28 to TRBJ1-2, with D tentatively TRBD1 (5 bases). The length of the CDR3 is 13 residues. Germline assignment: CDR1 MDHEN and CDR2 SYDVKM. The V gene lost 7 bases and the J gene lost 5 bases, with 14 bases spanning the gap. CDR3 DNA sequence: TGTGCCAGCAAGAGCCCGGGGCCATATGGCTACACCTTC. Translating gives CASKSPGPYGYTF.

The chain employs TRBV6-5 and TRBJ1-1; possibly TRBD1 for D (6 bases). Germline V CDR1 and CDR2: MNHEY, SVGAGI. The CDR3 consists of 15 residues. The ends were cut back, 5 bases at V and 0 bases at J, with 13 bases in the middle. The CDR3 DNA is TGTGCCAGCAGTCTTACCGGGACACTGAACACTGAAGCTTTCTTT. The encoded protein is CASSLTGTLNTEAFF.

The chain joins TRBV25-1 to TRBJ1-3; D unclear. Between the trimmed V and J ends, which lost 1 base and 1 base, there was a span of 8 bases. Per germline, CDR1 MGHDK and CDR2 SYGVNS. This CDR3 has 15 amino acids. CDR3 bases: TGTGCCAGCAGTGAATCGGCGAGTTCTGGAAACACCATATATTTT. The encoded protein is CASSESASSGNTIYF.

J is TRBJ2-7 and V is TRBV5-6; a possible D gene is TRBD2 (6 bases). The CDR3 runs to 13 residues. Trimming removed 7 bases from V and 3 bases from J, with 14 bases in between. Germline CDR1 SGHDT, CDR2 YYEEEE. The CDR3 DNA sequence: TGTGCCAGCGGGCCGGGACTCAACTACGAGCAGTACTTC. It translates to CASGPGLNYEQYF.

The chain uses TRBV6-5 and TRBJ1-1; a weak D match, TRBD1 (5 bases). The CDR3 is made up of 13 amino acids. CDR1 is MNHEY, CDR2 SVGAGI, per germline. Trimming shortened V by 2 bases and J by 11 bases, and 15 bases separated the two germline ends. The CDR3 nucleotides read TGTGCCAGCAGTTACAATCGGCAGGGAGTGGCTTTCTTT. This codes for CASSYNRQGVAFF.